This T cell receptor beta chain derives from a study of blood T cell repertoires in COVID-19. Looking at the study overall: Acute-phase and convalescent COVID-19 samples originated in the United States, Italy and Spain. The cDNA or gDNA used as material had been derived from T cells, B-cell-depleted T cells, or PBMCs.

This CDR3 is built from 16 residues. Trimming stripped 4 bases from V and 7 bases from J, with 22 bases between. The germline V gene encodes CDR1 MNHNY and CDR2 SVGAGI (reference sequence). Participants reported their clinical history, and cohort assignment relied on those reports. Methods used by the authors: Reference gene primer amplification gave nucleated cell count estimates. This table comes from immunoSEQ multiplex PCR, and its TCRdb copy is limited to in-frame clones, with some not included. The D gene and trimming were derived from the DNA, and the V and J assignments and clone size from that table. Of roughly 430,000 clones listed, approximately 91% are singletons.

The origin of this receptor is a woman aged 40 to 50 with acute COVID-19. The sample taken for sequencing was PBMCs or T cells enriched from blood (not recorded which). The genes are TRBV6-6 and TRBJ2-5; TRBD1 is a possible D gene (6 bases). The CDR3 reads CASSSSGAGEHGTQYF. CDR3 nucleotide sequence: TGTGCCAGCAGTTCCTCCGGGGCAGGGGAACACGGGACCCAGTACTTC.